The rows below give T cell receptor beta chains drawn from one sample of a study of blood T cell repertoires in COVID-19. Profiling relied on immunoSEQ multiplex PCR, and the TCRdb table lists in-frame clones only, not all of them. Among 310,000 or so clones listed, 88% were seen once. Input material: peripheral blood. All receptors derive from a woman aged 50 to 60 with active or convalescent COVID-19. Both conserved end residues are part of each CDR3. The D gene is left open where the match is weak.

D gene	V gene	J gene	CDR3 DNA	CDR3 protein
.	TRBV7-8	TRBJ2-3	TGTGCCAGCAGCCGAGACGAGACAGGTCCTTACACAGATACGCAGTATTTT	CASSRDETGPYTDTQYF
.	TRBV27	TRBJ1-5	TGTGCCAGCAGCACAGATCGGAATCAGCCCCAGCATTTT	CASSTDRNQPQHF
TRBD2	TRBV6-5	TRBJ2-3	TGTGCCAGCAGTTCTTGGACTAGCGGGGGAGATACGCAGTATTTT	CASSSWTSGGDTQYF
TRBD1	TRBV28	TRBJ2-1	TGTGCCAGCAGTTCCCAACAGGGGGCGAGTTACAATGAGCAGTTCTTC	CASSSQQGASYNEQFF
TRBD1	TRBV4-1	TRBJ2-5	TGCGCCAGCAGCCAAGGACCCGGGACAGTCGAAGAGACCCAGTACTTC	CASSQGPGTVEETQYF
.	TRBV2	TRBJ1-3	TGTGCCAGCAGTCGGGGGGACGGAAACACCATATATTTT	CASSRGDGNTIYF
.	TRBV18	TRBJ1-1	TGTGCCAGCTCAACCTCCAGGGGCAGGCTTGAAGCTTTCTTT	CASSTSRGRLEAFF
.	TRBV3-1/TRBV3-2	TRBJ2-7	TGTGCCAGCAGCCCAGGCTGGCAGGGACTCGGCGAGCAGTACTTC	CASSPGWQGLGEQYF
TRBD2	TRBV3-1/TRBV3-2	TRBJ2-1	TGTGCCAACAAGGCGTTGGCCCGGACTAGCCAACGAGTAAATGAGCAGTTCTTC	CANKALARTSQRVNEQFF
.	TRBV7-6	TRBJ1-2	TGTGCCAGCAGCCCCGAGGCACACCTAGAGTATGGCTACACCTTC	CASSPEAHLEYGYTF
TRBD1	TRBV19	TRBJ1-2	TGTGCCAGTAGCCTCGCCGGGGACAGGGGTAGGGTTGGCTACACCTTC	CASSLAGDRGRVGYTF
TRBD1	TRBV9	TRBJ1-2	TGTGCCAGCAGCGTGGGACAGCCGGGGATTGGCTACACCTTC	CASSVGQPGIGYTF
.	TRBV6-2/TRBV6-3	TRBJ1-5	TGTGCCAGCAGTTACTCTCACAGGGGCAATCAGCCCCAGCATTTT	CASSYSHRGNQPQHF
.	TRBV29-1	TRBJ2-3	TGCAGCGGGTTACAGGGTTGGACAGATACGCAGTATTTT	CSGLQGWTDTQYF
.	TRBV3-1/TRBV3-2	TRBJ1-2	TGTGCCAGCAGCCCTAGCAGCGGAGGCTACACCTTC	CASSPSSGGYTF
TRBD1	TRBV30	TRBJ1-2	TGTGCCTGGGGACAGGACTATGGCTACACCTTC	CAWGQDYGYTF
.	TRBV29-1	TRBJ1-1	TGCAGCGTTGAAGGGTTCTCGGGTCACACTGAAGCTTTCTTT	CSVEGFSGHTEAFF
TRBD1	TRBV9	TRBJ2-7	TGTGCCAGCAGCCTAAGTGGGACAGGCACCTACGAGCAGTACTTC	CASSLSGTGTYEQYF
.	TRBV6-5	TRBJ2-7	TGTGCCAGCAGTTACCTAGGGGCCCGCGAGCAGTACTTC	CASSYLGAREQYF
TRBD1	TRBV27	TRBJ1-4	TGTGCCAGCAGCCGCCAACCGGGACAGGGGCCCTCCGGGGGTAAACTGTTTTTT	CASSRQPGQGPSGGKLFF
TRBD1	TRBV12-5	TRBJ1-5	TGTGCTAGTGGTTTGGGACAGGGCTGGCAGCCCCAGCATTTT	CASGLGQGWQPQHF
.	TRBV10-3	TRBJ2-2	TGTGCCTCCAATGTGGGGCGAAACACCGGGGAGCTGTTTTTT	CASNVGRNTGELFF
.	TRBV19	TRBJ1-5	TGTGCCAGTAGTATGGGTACGCCGAACCTAGGTCAGCCCCAGCATTTT	CASSMGTPNLGQPQHF
.	TRBV18	TRBJ1-1	TGTGCCAGCTCACCACAGTCCGCAGGTAACACTGAAGCTTTCTTT	CASSPQSAGNTEAFF
TRBD2	TRBV11-2	TRBJ2-7	TGTGCCAGCAGGACCCCGGGACTAGGGTACGAGCAGTACTTC	CASRTPGLGYEQYF
TRBD1	TRBV20-1	TRBJ2-1	TGCAGTGCCGGGACAGGGGATGAGCAGTTCTTC	CSAGTGDEQFF